This entry concerns a single TCR beta chain. The record originates from a study of CD8 T cells in ankylosing spondylitis. Germline CDR1 and CDR2: MNHNS and SASEGT. Trimming removed 6 bases at V and 0 bases at J, with 9 bases between. The CDR3 is 14 residues long. TCRdb re-called the 5' RACE reads with MiXCR, one entry per CDR3 protein. The table lists approximately 200,000 distinct CDR3 sequences, about 13% of them singletons. The sequencing sample was made of blood, either unsorted or a sorted T cell fraction (not recorded which). The receptor was derived from a male donor with ankylosing spondylitis or in good health (not recorded which). V is TRBV6-1 and J is TRBJ1-5; no clear D. The CDR3 spells CASSQLYSNQPQHF. In DNA form, the CDR3 reads TGTGCCAGCAGCCAACTTTATAGCAATCAGCCCCAGCATTTT.